A single T cell receptor (beta chain) is shown here with its context. Its antigen is not yet known. Per-nucleotide qualities are absent, and no much larger clonotype sits a single base away. The library was obtained by the immunoSEQ multiplex PCR assay. The authors processed their data as follows. A statistical classification framework was built to diagnose cytomegalovirus status from the catalog of TCR beta chain sequences. The immuneACCESS repertoire file appears here via TCRdb, limited to in-frame rearrangements. These files lack a portion of the clones; in checked studies, under half of the deficit traces to unresolved V genes, and the cause of the others is not known. That table supplies the V and J calls and clone size; D and trimming were determined from the DNA. This sample lists 95,000 to 150,000 clones; around 96% were detected once. About 1.7% of the sample rests with the top ten. V sheds 0 bases and J sheds 0 bases, leaving 12 bases between their ends. CDR1 and CDR2, per the germline V gene (reference sequence), are GTSNPN and SVGIG. From the cysteine through the phenylalanine, the CDR3 covers 16 amino acids. The sequence is cut down to CDR3 DNA, 48 bases in frame from base 1.

This record belongs to a study of cytomegalovirus exposure and HLA in healthy donors (TCRdb year 2017). Context from the whole study: A later analysis indicated that the 95 to 150 validation repertoires were generated on the platform also employed for the approximately 700 repertoires of the first cohort. To predict cytomegalovirus infection status, the study brought together high-throughput TCR immunosequencing, statistical association of individual TCRs with disease status, and machine learning. The aim of the study was to test whether cataloging public T cell receptors could identify signatures of past pathogen exposure. Along with the approximately 700-subject first cohort, a separate validation cohort of some 130 different subjects was used. Results the study describes overall, beyond this receptor: The validation cohort had no HLA typing available for a later analysis, so co-occurrence within that cohort was assessed over all 120 or so repertoires. In the study, around 150 TCR beta chains were listed as associated with cytomegalovirus. A few of the identified cytomegalovirus-associated TCR beta chains were confirmed in vitro to be specific for cytomegalovirus antigens. Cytomegalovirus status was reported to be diagnosed by the classifier with high specificity and sensitivity in both the original and validation cohorts. The authors suggested that the approach could potentially be extended to other disease states and immunological phenotypes. A later analysis found that TCRs clustered in the first cohort also tended to co-occur in the 120 validation repertoires, with approximately 95% of cluster scores above 0. Most TCR sequences were observed very rarely across donors, whereas some public TCRs were present in many individuals.

The donors belonged to the validation cohort of about 130 subjects, which was separate from the approximately 700-subject first cohort. The TCR originated in a man aged 18 to 29 in good health and CMV-seronegative. Sequencing was performed on PBMCs. The chain is encoded by TRBV30 joined to TRBJ1-5; TRBD1 is possibly the D segment (5 matching bases). The nucleotides read TGTGCCTGGAGTGTACGTCGGGGGAATAGCAATCAGCCCCAGCATTTT. Translated, it gives CAWSVRRGNSNQPQHF.